The 27 T cell receptor beta chains listed next were all sequenced from one sample in a study of blood T cell repertoires in COVID-19. Assay used: immunoSEQ multiplex PCR; TCRdb lists only in-frame clones, some missing. The data hold roughly 250,000 clones, with about 88% observed a single time. Sequencing used PBMCs or T cells enriched from blood (not recorded which). The receptors originated from a woman between 50 and 59 years old who had recovered from COVID-19.

V and J are TRBV7-9 and TRBJ2-1, with 12 bases fitting TRBD2. V lost 1 base and J lost 4; bases outside the gene matches: 5. Germline loops: CDR1 SEHNR, CDR2 FQNEAQ (reference sequence). There are 17 residues in the CDR3. The CDR3 sequence is CASSLDGTSGQYNEQFF. CDR3 DNA: TGTGCCAGCAGCTTAGATGGGACTAGCGGGCAATACAATGAGCAGTTCTTC.

This rearrangement joins TRBV20-1 to TRBJ2-7; tentative D call: TRBD1 (5 bases). V shed 5 bases and J shed 3 bases, with 8 bases lying between them. The CDR3 loop spans 11 amino acids. Germline assignment: CDR1 DFQATT and CDR2 SNEGSKA (reference sequence). The CDR3 sequence is CSAFDSYEQYF. CDR3 bases: TGCAGTGCTTTTGACAGCTACGAGCAGTACTTC.

J is TRBJ1-2 and V is TRBV12-3 or TRBV12-4; no definite D call. The CDR3 has 13 amino acids. The V end was cut by 2 bases, the J end by 2 bases, with 6 bases between. The CDR3 region has the DNA TGTGCCAGCAGTTTATATCAGAACTATGGCTACACCTTC. It specifies CASSLYQNYGYTF.

The rearrangement uses TRBV4-3 and TRBJ2-2; 7 positions match TRBD1. The V gene end was trimmed by 1 base and the J gene end by 8 bases; junction bases not matched to a gene: 7. The germline V gene encodes CDR1 LGHNA and CDR2 YSLEER. The CDR3 is made up of 15 amino acids. CDR3 residues: CASSQGTGSIGELFF. CDR3 bases: TGCGCCAGCAGCCAAGGGACAGGATCTATAGGGGAGCTGTTTTTT.

The J gene is TRBJ1-5, the V gene TRBV28; no definite D call. V lost 8 bases, J lost 1 base, and 15 bases lay in between. Germline assignment: CDR1 MDHEN and CDR2 SYDVKM. This CDR3 comprises 15 residues. This CDR3 is CASESEGLSNQPQHF. The CDR3 DNA is TGTGCCAGCGAATCCGAGGGATTGAGCAATCAGCCCCAGCATTTT.

This chain joins TRBV7-3 and TRBJ1-1, with D tentatively TRBD1 (5 bases). V was trimmed by 0 bases and J by 2 bases, leaving 7 bases between them. CDR3 length: 14 amino acids. The germline gives CDR1 SGHTA, CDR2 FQGTGA. The CDR3 nucleotides read TGTGCCAGCAGCTTAACTGACAGCAACACTGAAGCTTTCTTT. It is translated as CASSLTDSNTEAFF.

This clone came up once. The chain recombines TRBV19 with TRBJ2-4; TRBD1 matches 7 bases. Losses at the gene ends were 7 bases for V and 4 bases for J; bases not matched to a gene: 4. CDR3 length: 13 residues. The germline V gene has CDR1 LNHDA and CDR2 SQIVND (reference sequence). This chain's CDR3 is CASKGTDKNIQYF. The CDR3 DNA sequence: TGTGCCAGTAAAGGGACAGATAAAAACATTCAGTACTTC.

This clone occurred a few times. The chain uses TRBV5-1 and TRBJ1-3; no reliable D call. Per the germline V gene, CDR1 is SGHRS and CDR2 is YFSETQ. V was pared by 8 bases and J by 0 bases, with 6 bases between. The CDR3 is 12 amino acids. The CDR3 coding sequence is TGCGCCAGGAGTAGCTCTGGAAACACCATATATTTT. Its translation is CARSSSGNTIYF.

V gene TRBV24-1 combines with J gene TRBJ2-3, with D unclear. There are 14 residues in the CDR3. Germline V CDR1 and CDR2: KGHDR, SFDVKD. V dropped 4 bases and J dropped 0 bases, with 7 bases sitting between them. The CDR3 loop is CATSEASSTDTQYF. Here the CDR3 DNA reads TGTGCCACCAGTGAAGCGTCTAGCACAGATACGCAGTATTTT.

The J gene is TRBJ2-3, the V gene TRBV15, with 10 nucleotides matching TRBD2. V shed 0 bases, J shed 6 bases, and the junction held 6 bases outside the gene matches. Germline V gives CDR1 LNHNV, CDR2 YYDKDF (reference sequence). The CDR3 is 16 amino acids. The CDR3 is CATSREGLAGADTQYF. The CDR3 region has the DNA TGTGCCACCAGCAGAGAGGGGCTAGCGGGAGCGGATACGCAGTATTTT.

The chain couples TRBV27 to TRBJ2-5; TRBD2 agrees at 8 bases. Germline lookup yields CDR1 MNHEY and CDR2 SMNVEV (reference sequence). The CDR3 totals 16 residues. The V gene end was trimmed by 5 bases and the J gene end by 4 bases; junction bases not matched to a gene: 12. CDR3 region: CASSNRIGRGGETQYF. CDR3 in DNA: TGTGCCAGCAGTAACAGGATCGGGAGGGGGGGAGAGACCCAGTACTTC.

The genes are TRBV15 and TRBJ2-5, with TRBD2 matching 10 bases. The V gene's germline CDR1 is LNHNV and CDR2 YYDKDF (reference sequence). The ends lost 0 bases at V and 5 bases at J; junction bases unmatched: 12. This CDR3 region has 18 residues. The CDR3 here is CATSRDGSSGSRGETQYF. CDR3 DNA sequence: TGTGCCACCAGCAGAGATGGTTCTAGCGGGAGCCGGGGCGAGACCCAGTACTTC.

The rearrangement uses TRBV7-2 and TRBJ2-7, with 16 bases identical to TRBD2. The CDR3 is 18 residues long. Germline-derived CDR1 and CDR2 are SGHTA and FQGNSA. V was pared by 5 bases and J by 6 bases, with 13 bases of the junction left unmatched. The CDR3 DNA reads TGTGCCAGCAGCCTTCTTTATACCGGGACTAGCGGGAGGGCCGAGCAGTACTTC. This encodes CASSLLYTGTSGRAEQYF.

The V gene is TRBV7-9, the J gene TRBJ1-1; D is possibly TRBD1 (6 bases). CDR1 and CDR2 (germline): SEHNR, FQNEAQ (reference sequence). The CDR3 runs to 16 residues. Trimming took 5 bases from V and 4 from J, leaving 20 bases between them. The CDR3 sequence: CASSTRQVFSVTEAFF. Here the CDR3 DNA reads TGTGCCAGCAGCACTAGACAGGTTTTTTCGGTCACTGAAGCTTTCTTT.

This clone was detected only a few times. J is TRBJ2-6 and V is TRBV7-2; 9 bases align to TRBD2. V lost 4 bases, J lost 0 bases, and 4 bases stayed unmatched. The CDR3 length is 17 residues. Germline V gene data show CDR1 as SGHTA and CDR2 as FQGNSA. CDR3 region: CASSSAGGASGANVLTF. In nucleotides, the CDR3 is TGTGCCAGCAGCTCAGCGGGAGGCGCCTCTGGGGCCAACGTCCTGACTTTC.

V gene TRBV10-3 combines with J gene TRBJ2-2, with TRBD2 as a possible D gene (5 bases). Germline CDR1 and CDR2: ENHRY and SYGVKD. The CDR3 spans 15 residues. V lost 8 bases, J lost 1 base, and 14 bases lay in between. Here the CDR3 DNA reads TGTGCCATCGGGCTCGCGGGTGGGAACACCGGGGAGCTGTTTTTT. The encoded protein is CAIGLAGGNTGELFF.

The rearrangement links TRBV28 to TRBJ2-1, with 10 bases that match TRBD2. V shed 7 bases, J shed 9 bases, and the junction held 12 bases outside the gene matches. Germline CDR1 MDHEN, CDR2 SYDVKM. This CDR3 spans 15 amino acids. CDR3 sequence: CASNPLAGDGSEQFF. In DNA, the CDR3 is TGTGCCAGCAACCCCCTAGCGGGAGACGGCAGTGAGCAGTTCTTC. The complete variable domain, with remaining parts taken from reference TRBV28 and TRBJ2-1, reads DVKVTQSSRYLVKRTGEKVFLECVQDMDHENMFWYRQDPGLGLRLIYFSYDVKMKEKGDIPEGYSVSREKKERFSLILESASTNQTSMYLCASNPLAGDGSEQFFGPGTRLTVL.

The chain joins TRBV5-4 to TRBJ1-4; 8 positions agree with TRBD1. Losses at the gene ends were 4 bases for V and 8 bases for J; bases not matched to a gene: 10. Per germline, CDR1 SGHNT and CDR2 YYREEE (reference sequence). This CDR3 region has 15 residues. CDR3 nucleotides: TGTGCCAGCAGCAAAATGGACAGGGTCGACGAAAAACTGTTTTTT. Translated, it gives CASSKMDRVDEKLFF.

The chain uses TRBV7-2 and TRBJ1-5; D call uncertain. In germline, CDR1 is SGHTA, CDR2 FQGNSA. The ends were cut back, 1 base at V and 7 bases at J, with 8 bases in the middle. The CDR3 contains 13 residues. This CDR3 reads CASSLEPLQPQHF. CDR3 in DNA: TGTGCCAGCAGCTTAGAGCCGCTCCAGCCCCAGCATTTT.

There are a few counts of this clone. CDR3 residues: CASSTGTSDTQYF. CDR3 bases: TGTGCCAGCAGCACCGGTACCTCAGATACGCAGTATTTT. The rearrangement links TRBV7-2 to TRBJ2-3; D is unresolved. The germline gives CDR1 SGHTA, CDR2 FQGNSA. CDR3 length: 13 residues. V was cut by 5 bases and J by 4 bases, with 10 bases left in between.

The rearrangement joins TRBV18 to TRBJ2-1, with TRBD2 matching 12 bases. Germline trimming cut 3 bases from V and 8 bases from J; bases unmatched to any gene: 8. The CDR3 length is 16 residues. Germline CDR1 KGHSH, CDR2 LQKENI. CDR3 bases: TGTGCCAGCTCACCCTCTAGCGGGAGGGCCTCGTATGAGCAGTTCTTC. Amino acid sequence: CASSPSSGRASYEQFF.

This rearrangement joins TRBV15 to TRBJ2-1; 7 bases match TRBD1. From germline, CDR1 is LNHNV and CDR2 YYDKDF (reference sequence). V gave up 2 bases and J gave up 4 bases; unmatched junction bases: 5. The CDR3 runs to 15 residues. This CDR3 is CATSRRQGSYNEQFF. CDR3 nucleotide sequence: TGTGCCACCAGCAGACGACAGGGAAGTTACAATGAGCAGTTCTTC.

The chain carries TRBV19 and TRBJ2-5, with D perhaps TRBD2 (5 bases). Trimming pared 11 bases from V and 3 bases from J, leaving 13 bases between. Looked up from germline, CDR1 is LNHDA and CDR2 is SQIVND (reference sequence). This CDR3 comprises 12 residues. The CDR3: CAWWRLKETQYF. The CDR3 region has the DNA TGTGCCTGGTGGAGACTAAAAGAGACCCAGTACTTC.

The chain couples TRBV7-2 to TRBJ1-1; 7 nucleotides agree with TRBD1. CDR1 is SGHTA and CDR2 is FQGNSA in the germline V gene. This CDR3 is built from 15 residues. The ends lost 1 base at V and 4 bases at J; junction bases unmatched: 6. CDR3 residues: CASSLGRGRGTEAFF. CDR3 DNA: TGTGCCAGCAGCTTAGGTAGGGGGCGCGGCACTGAAGCTTTCTTT.

In DNA form, the CDR3 reads TGTGCCAGCAGTTTACCAAACCCTGACAGGGAAGGCTACACCTTC. Translated: CASSLPNPDREGYTF. The chain joins TRBV28 to TRBJ1-2, with TRBD1 matching 7 bases. Germline trimming cut 2 bases from V and 8 bases from J; bases unmatched to any gene: 11. The CDR3 loop spans 15 amino acids. Germline V gives CDR1 MDHEN, CDR2 SYDVKM.

This clone was found a few times. The chain recombines TRBV28 with TRBJ1-4, with 9 bases aligning to TRBD1. This CDR3 region has 14 residues. Per germline, CDR1 MDHEN and CDR2 SYDVKM. The junction had 4 bases not matched to a gene; V was cut back by 6 bases and J by 5 bases. CDR3 bases: TGTGCCAGCAGAACAGGGGGCCCCAATGAAAAACTGTTTTTT. It yields the protein CASRTGGPNEKLFF.

This sequence joins TRBV18 and TRBJ1-1; TRBD1 matches at 10 bases. The germline V gene has CDR1 KGHSH and CDR2 LQKENI. The junction had 7 bases not matched to a gene; V was cut back by 3 bases and J by 6 bases. The CDR3 spans 15 residues. CDR3 protein: CASSPPGQGRPEAFF. CDR3 coding DNA: TGTGCCAGCTCACCTCCGGGACAGGGGAGGCCTGAAGCTTTCTTT.